This TCR beta chain was identified in a study of identical twins. TCRdb used MiXCR to reprocess the 5' RACE reads, holding one entry per CDR3 protein. This sample has about 340,000 distinct CDR3 sequences, with approximately 13% found just once. CDR3 size: 12 residues. Germline CDR1 reads SNHLY; CDR2 reads FYNNEI. Trimming took off 10 bases at V and 6 bases at J, with 14 bases between the two ends. Overall study results and limits: Cord blood beta clonotypes that were abundant carried fewer insertions, and memory repertoires showed no such trend. These conclusions were based on statistical analysis (cross-sectional, not following the same donors). Among monozygotic twins, out-of-frame TCR alpha sharing exceeded what models predicted. Twins showed weaker excess sharing in their beta out-of-frame sequences.

Notes on this clonotype: Antigen specificity is unknown.

These data are also associated with another study on yellow fever vaccine responses in identical twins.

This rearrangement joins TRBV2 to TRBJ2-3; D possibly corresponds to TRBD1 (5 bases). This clonotype originated in a woman under 30 in good health. Material: CD8+ T cells sorted from blood. In nucleotides, the CDR3 is TGTGCCATCACAGGTCTGTGGGATACGCAGTATTTT. As protein: CAITGLWDTQYF.